One sample yielded the 11 T cell receptor beta chains listed below, sequenced in a study of blood T cell repertoires in COVID-19. Some clones are missing from TCRdb's copy, which holds only in-frame ones; the method was immunoSEQ multiplex PCR. Of over 90,000 clones listed, 65% to 90% were seen once; the top ten hold approximately 1.6%. What was sequenced was peripheral blood. The source is an elderly man with acute or convalescent COVID-19.

V and J are TRBV7-3 and TRBJ2-3; 10 nucleotides agree with TRBD2. The CDR3 runs to 14 residues. V dropped 5 bases and J dropped 6; count of bases not matched to a gene: 5. CDR1 is SGHTA and CDR2 is FQGTGA in the germline V gene. The CDR3: CASSPSGRGDTQYF. The CDR3 region has the DNA TGTGCCAGCAGCCCTAGCGGGAGAGGCGATACGCAGTATTTT.

The chain combines TRBV7-2 with TRBJ2-3; TRBD1 agrees at 9 bases. The CDR3 length is 16 residues. Germline assignment: CDR1 SGHTA and CDR2 FQGNSA. J lost 2 bases, V lost 2 bases, and 5 bases had no gene match. The CDR3: CASSLRGTGTTDTQYF. As DNA, the CDR3 is TGTGCCAGCAGCTTAAGGGGGACAGGGACCACAGATACGCAGTATTTT.

The rearrangement uses TRBV29-1 and TRBJ2-3, with TRBD2 matching 8 bases. The CDR3 extends over 14 amino acids. The V gene's germline CDR1 is SQVTM and CDR2 ANQGSEA. Trimming removed 4 bases from V and 6 bases from J; junction bases left unmatched: 9. The CDR3 coding sequence is TGCAGCGTTGGGAAAGACGGGGGGGTCGATACGCAGTATTTT. It codes for CSVGKDGGVDTQYF.

This clone was found a few times. This rearrangement joins TRBV7-6 to TRBJ2-1, with 7 positions matching TRBD2. The CDR3 runs 16 residues. Per germline, CDR1 SGHVS and CDR2 FNYEAQ. The J segment lost 3 bases and the V segment lost 5 bases, leaving 10 bases of the junction unmatched. The CDR3 loop is CASSALTSTLYNEQFF. DNA of the CDR3: TGTGCCAGCAGCGCCTTGACTAGCACCCTCTACAATGAGCAGTTCTTC.

This CDR3 is CASSSGGGVGQPQHF. The CDR3, as DNA: TGTGCCAGCAGTTCTGGTGGGGGGGTGGGTCAGCCCCAGCATTTT. The chain employs TRBV6-5 and TRBJ1-5; D perhaps matches TRBD1 (5 bases). The CDR3 spans 15 residues. Trimming took 4 bases from V and 6 from J, leaving 16 bases between them. Germline lookup yields CDR1 MNHEY and CDR2 SVGAGI.

The chain carries TRBV9 and TRBJ2-3, with 9 nucleotides matching TRBD2. The CDR3 spans 17 residues. CDR1 is SGDLS, CDR2 YYNGEE, per germline. With 0 bases clipped from V and 2 bases from J, the junction kept 7 bases outside the gene matches. The CDR3 is CASSVGLSGSSTDTQYF. The CDR3 DNA reads TGTGCCAGCAGCGTAGGCCTTAGCGGGAGCTCCACAGATACGCAGTATTTT.

The chain is built from TRBV18 and TRBJ2-7; 7 bases line up with TRBD2. Per the germline V gene, CDR1 is KGHSH and CDR2 is LQKENI. V gave up 1 base and J gave up 2 bases; unmatched junction bases: 17. This CDR3 has 19 amino acids. CDR3 sequence: CASSPRGMSGGRRTYEQYF. Here the CDR3 DNA reads TGTGCCAGCTCACCACGGGGGATGTCCGGCGGGAGACGAACCTACGAGCAGTACTTC.

The V gene is TRBV24-1, the J gene TRBJ1-1, with TRBD1 as a possible D gene (5 bases). V was pared by 6 bases and J by 10 bases, with 11 bases between. The germline V gene has CDR1 KGHDR and CDR2 SFDVKD. The length of the CDR3 is 11 residues. The CDR3 bases are TGTGCCACCAGTAATTCAGGGTTAGCTTTCTTT. Amino acids: CATSNSGLAFF.

The rearrangement joins TRBV28 to TRBJ2-3, with 7 bases matching TRBD1. This CDR3 comprises 16 residues. The ends lost 5 bases at V and 0 bases at J; junction bases unmatched: 8. Germline CDR1 MDHEN, CDR2 SYDVKM. Written as DNA, the CDR3 is TGTGCCAGCAGTCCCACGGGACAGCCTAGCACAGATACGCAGTATTTT. This gives the protein CASSPTGQPSTDTQYF.

The rearrangement links TRBV11-2 to TRBJ1-5; D is undetermined. V was shortened by 3 bases and J by 5 bases, with 8 bases between the two germline ends. This CDR3 spans 13 amino acids. CDR1 SGHAT and CDR2 FQNNGV come from the germline V gene. This chain's CDR3 is CASSFGGDQPQHF. The CDR3 bases are TGTGCCAGCAGCTTTGGAGGCGATCAGCCCCAGCATTTT.

This clone has a single count. The CDR3 loop reads CASSQQDRGYEQYF. The CDR3 region has the DNA TGCGCCAGCAGCCAGCAGGACAGGGGCTACGAGCAGTACTTC. The chain is built from TRBV4-1 and TRBJ2-7; 9 nucleotides align to TRBD1. V lost 3 bases to trimming and J lost 3 bases; unmatched junction nucleotides: 3. The CDR3 consists of 14 residues. CDR1 and CDR2 from the germline V gene are MGHRA and YSYEKL.